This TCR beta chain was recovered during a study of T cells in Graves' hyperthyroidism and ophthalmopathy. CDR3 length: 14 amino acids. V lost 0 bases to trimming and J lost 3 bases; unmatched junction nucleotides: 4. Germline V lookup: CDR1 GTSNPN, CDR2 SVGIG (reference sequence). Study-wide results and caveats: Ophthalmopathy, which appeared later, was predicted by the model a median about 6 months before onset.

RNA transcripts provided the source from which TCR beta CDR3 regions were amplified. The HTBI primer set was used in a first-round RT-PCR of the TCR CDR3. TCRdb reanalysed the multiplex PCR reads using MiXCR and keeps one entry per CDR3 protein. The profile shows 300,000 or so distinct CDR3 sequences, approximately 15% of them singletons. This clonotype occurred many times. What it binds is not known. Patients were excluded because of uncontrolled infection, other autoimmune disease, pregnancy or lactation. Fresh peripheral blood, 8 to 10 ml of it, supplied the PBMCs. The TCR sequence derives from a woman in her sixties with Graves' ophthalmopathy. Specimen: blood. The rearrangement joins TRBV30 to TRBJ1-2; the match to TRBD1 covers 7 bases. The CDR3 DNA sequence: TGTGCCTGGAGTGTACAGGGGTACGACTATGGCTACACCTTC. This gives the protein CAWSVQGYDYGYTF.